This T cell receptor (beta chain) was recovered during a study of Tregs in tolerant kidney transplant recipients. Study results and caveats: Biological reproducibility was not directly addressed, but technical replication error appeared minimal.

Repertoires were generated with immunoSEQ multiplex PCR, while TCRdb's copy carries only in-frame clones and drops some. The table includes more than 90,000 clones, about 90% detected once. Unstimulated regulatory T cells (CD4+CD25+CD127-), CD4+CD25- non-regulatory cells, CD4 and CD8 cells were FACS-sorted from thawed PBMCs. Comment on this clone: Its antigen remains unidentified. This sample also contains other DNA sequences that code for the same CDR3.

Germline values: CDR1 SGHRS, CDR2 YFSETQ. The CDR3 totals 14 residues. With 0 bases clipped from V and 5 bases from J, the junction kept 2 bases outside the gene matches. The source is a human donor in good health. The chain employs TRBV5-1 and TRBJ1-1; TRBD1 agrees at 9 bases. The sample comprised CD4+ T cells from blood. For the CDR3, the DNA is TGCGCCAGCAGCTTGGGGACAGGGGATACTGAAGCTTTCTTT. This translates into CASSLGTGDTEAFF. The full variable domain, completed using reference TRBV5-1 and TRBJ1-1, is KAGVTQTPRYLIKTRGQQVTLSCSPISGHRSVSWYQQTPGQGLQFLFEYFSETQRNKGNFPGRFSGRQFSNSRSEMNVSTLELGDSALYLCASSLGTGDTEAFFGQGTRLTVV.